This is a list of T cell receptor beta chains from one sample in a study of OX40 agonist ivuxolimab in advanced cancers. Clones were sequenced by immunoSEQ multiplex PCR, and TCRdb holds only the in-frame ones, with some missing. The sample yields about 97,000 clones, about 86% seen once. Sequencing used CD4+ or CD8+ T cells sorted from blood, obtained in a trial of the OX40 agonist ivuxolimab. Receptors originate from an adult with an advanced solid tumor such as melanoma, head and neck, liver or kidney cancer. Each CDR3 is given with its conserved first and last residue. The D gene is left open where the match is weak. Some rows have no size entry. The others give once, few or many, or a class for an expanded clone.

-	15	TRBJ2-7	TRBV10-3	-	TGTGCCATCAGTTCCTGGACAGCGAATTCCTACGAGCAGTACTTC	CAISSWTANSYEQYF
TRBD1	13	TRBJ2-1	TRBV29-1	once	TGCAGAGCCGGGACAGGGGGATACAATGAGCAGTTCTTC	CRAGTGGYNEQFF
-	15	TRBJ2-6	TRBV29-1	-	TGCAGCGTTGAGCCGACGGGGACAGGGGCCAACGTCCTGACTTTC	CSVEPTGTGANVLTF
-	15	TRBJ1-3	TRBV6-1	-	TGTGCCAGCAGCGAACAGGGAAGCTCTGGAAACACCATATATTTT	CASSEQGSSGNTIYF
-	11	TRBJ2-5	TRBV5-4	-	TGTGCCAGCAGCTTCGGTGAGACCCAGTACTTC	CASSFGETQYF
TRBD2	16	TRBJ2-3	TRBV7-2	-	TGTGCCAGCAGCTTGGGACTAGCGGAGAGCACAGATACGCAGTATTTT	CASSLGLAESTDTQYF
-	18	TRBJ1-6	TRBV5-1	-	TGCGCCAGCAGCCATACCGGGCCTGGGGCAGGGAATAATTCACCCCTCCACTTT	CASSHTGPGAGNNSPLHF
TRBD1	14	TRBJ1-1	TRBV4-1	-	TGCGCCAGCAGCCTCAAGACAGGGTCCGCTGAAGCTTTCTTT	CASSLKTGSAEAFF
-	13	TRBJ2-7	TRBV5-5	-	TGTGCCAGTCGGACCGCTAACCAAGACGAGCAGTACTTC	CASRTANQDEQYF
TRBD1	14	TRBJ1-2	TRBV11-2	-	TGTGCCAGCAGCTTTGGGCAGGGGGGCTATGGCTACACCTTC	CASSFGQGGYGYTF
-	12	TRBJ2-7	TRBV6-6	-	TGTGCCAGCAGTTACGTGTGGTACGAGCAGTACTTC	CASSYVWYEQYF
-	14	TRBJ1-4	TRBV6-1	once	TGTGCCAGCAGTGAGGGCTCGGCTAATGAAAAACTGTTTTTT	CASSEGSANEKLFF
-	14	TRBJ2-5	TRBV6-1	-	TGTGCCAGCGTACCGGGCCCGGGGTGGGAGACCCAGTACTTC	CASVPGPGWETQYF
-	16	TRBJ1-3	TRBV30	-	TGTGCCTGGAGATACGGGACTCTTCTCTCTGGAAACACCATATATTTT	CAWRYGTLLSGNTIYF
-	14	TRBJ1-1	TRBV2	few	TGTGCCAGCAGTTCCCGGGACACGAACACTGAAGCTTTCTTT	CASSSRDTNTEAFF
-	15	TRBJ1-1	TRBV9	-	TGTGCCAGCAGCTACGGGGACGGATTGAACACTGAAGCTTTCTTT	CASSYGDGLNTEAFF
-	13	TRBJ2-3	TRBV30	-	TGTGCCTGGAGCCCGGAATCGGGAGATACGCAGTATTTT	CAWSPESGDTQYF
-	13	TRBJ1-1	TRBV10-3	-	TGTGCCATCAGTGAGAGGCCAGACAGGGAAGCTTTCTTT	CAISERPDREAFF
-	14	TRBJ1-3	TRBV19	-	TGTGCCAGTAGTATCCGGACCCCGCGCAACACCATATATTTT	CASSIRTPRNTIYF
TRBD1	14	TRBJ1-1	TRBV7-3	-	TGTGCCAGCAGACTAGGGGGCGCCGACACTGAAGCTTTCTTT	CASRLGGADTEAFF
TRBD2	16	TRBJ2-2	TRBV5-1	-	TGCGCCAGCAGCTTGATACTAGCGGGGGACACCGGGGAGCTGTTTTTT	CASSLILAGDTGELFF
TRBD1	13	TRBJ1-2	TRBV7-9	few	TGTGCCAGCACCATAAACGACAGGGTTGGCTACACCTTC	CASTINDRVGYTF
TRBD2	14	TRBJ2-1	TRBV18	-	TGTGCCAGCTCACCGGGACTAGCGGCCAATGAGCAGTTCTTC	CASSPGLAANEQFF
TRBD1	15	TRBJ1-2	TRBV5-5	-	TGTGCCAGCAGCTTGGGGGACAGGGTTTCAGATGGCTACACCTTC	CASSLGDRVSDGYTF
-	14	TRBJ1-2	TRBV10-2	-	TGCGCCAGCAGTGAGTCGAGGACGTCTTTCGGCTACACCTTC	CASSESRTSFGYTF
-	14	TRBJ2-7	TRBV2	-	TGTGCCAGCAGTGCGCCTGTTAGCTCCTACGAGCAGTACTTC	CASSAPVSSYEQYF
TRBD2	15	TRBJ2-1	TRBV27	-	TGTGCCAGCAGTTTATGGGGGGGCTCCTACAATGAGCAGTTCTTC	CASSLWGGSYNEQFF
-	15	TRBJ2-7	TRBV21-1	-	TGTGCCAGCAGCCCCCTCTACCGGGACAGGGTAGACCAGTACTTC	CASSPLYRDRVDQYF
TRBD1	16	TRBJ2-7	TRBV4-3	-	TGCGCCAGCAGCCAAGGGGGGACAGGGCTCTCCTACGAGCAGTACTTC	CASSQGGTGLSYEQYF
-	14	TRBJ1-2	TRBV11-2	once	TGTGCCAGCATCTCGGGACCTGGGAACTATGGCTACACCTTC	CASISGPGNYGYTF
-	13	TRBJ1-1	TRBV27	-	TGTGCCAGCAGTTTCGGAGGGGGGGCTGAAGCTTTCTTT	CASSFGGGAEAFF
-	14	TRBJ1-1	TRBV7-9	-	TGTGCCAGCAGCGACCTAGACAGGAACACTGAAGCTTTCTTT	CASSDLDRNTEAFF
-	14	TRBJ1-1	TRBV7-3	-	TGTGCCAGCAGCTTAACGGGGATGAACACTGAAGCTTTCTTT	CASSLTGMNTEAFF
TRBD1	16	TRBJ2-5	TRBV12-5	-	TGTGCTAGTCAGATCACCGGGACAGGGTTGAGAGAGACCCAGTACTTC	CASQITGTGLRETQYF
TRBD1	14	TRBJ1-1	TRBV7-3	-	TGTGCCAGCAGCCCTTCGACAGGGCACACTGAAGCTTTCTTT	CASSPSTGHTEAFF
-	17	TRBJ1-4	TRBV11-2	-	TGTGCCAGCAGCTTAAGTGGGGGACCGGGATCTAATGAAAAACTGTTTTTT	CASSLSGGPGSNEKLFF
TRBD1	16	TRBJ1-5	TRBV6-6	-	TGTGCCAGCAGAAGCGCTGGGACAGGGGACAATCAGCCCCAGCATTTT	CASRSAGTGDNQPQHF
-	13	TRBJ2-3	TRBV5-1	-	TGCGCCAGCAGCTCGTACCGCACAGATACGCAGTATTTT	CASSSYRTDTQYF
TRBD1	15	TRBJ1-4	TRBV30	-	TGTGCCTGGAGTGGCCAGGGGGCGGGAAATGAAAAACTGTTTTTT	CAWSGQGAGNEKLFF
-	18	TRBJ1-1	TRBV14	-	TGTGCCAGCAGTCCAGTCAGAGGATTGTTGAGATTGAACACTGAAGCTTTCTTT	CASSPVRGLLRLNTEAFF
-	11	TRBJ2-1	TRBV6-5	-	TGTGCCAGCAGTAAACTACGCGAGCAGTTCTTC	CASSKLREQFF
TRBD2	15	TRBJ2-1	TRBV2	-	TGTGCCAGCAGTCTGAGCGGGAGGCCATCTAATGAGCAGTTCTTC	CASSLSGRPSNEQFF
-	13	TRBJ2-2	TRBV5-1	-	TGCGCCAGCAGCCCGGAATACACCGGGGAGCTGTTTTTT	CASSPEYTGELFF
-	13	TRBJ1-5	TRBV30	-	TGTGCCTGGTCGGGGGATAGCAATCAGCCCCAGCATTTT	CAWSGDSNQPQHF
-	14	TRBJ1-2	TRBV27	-	TGTGCCAGCAGTTTCGCGGGGGCGGCCTATGGCTACACCTTC	CASSFAGAAYGYTF
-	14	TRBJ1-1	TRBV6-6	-	TGTGCCAGCACCACCGGAGGGAGGGACACTGAAGCTTTCTTT	CASTTGGRDTEAFF
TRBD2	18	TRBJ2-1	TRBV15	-	TGTGCCACCAGCAGACCCCTAGGGGGACGGCTAGCGGGGTATGAGCAGTTCTTC	CATSRPLGGRLAGYEQFF
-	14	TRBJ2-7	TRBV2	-	TGTGCCAGCACGACCGGGCCGTCCGTATACGAGCAGTACTTC	CASTTGPSVYEQYF
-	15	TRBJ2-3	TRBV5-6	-	TGTGCCAGCAGCTTCCGTGGCGGGGGCACAGATACGCAGTATTTT	CASSFRGGGTDTQYF
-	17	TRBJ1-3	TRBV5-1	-	TGCGCCAGCAGCCCCATGTCCCGGGACATTTCTGGAAACACCATATATTTT	CASSPMSRDISGNTIYF
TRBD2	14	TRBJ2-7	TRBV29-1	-	TGCAGCGCCCAGACTAGCGGGAGAGGCTACGAGCAGTACTTC	CSAQTSGRGYEQYF
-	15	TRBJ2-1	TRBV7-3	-	TGTGCCAGCAGCTCAGGGGGGAGCTCCTACAATGAGCAGTTCTTC	CASSSGGSSYNEQFF